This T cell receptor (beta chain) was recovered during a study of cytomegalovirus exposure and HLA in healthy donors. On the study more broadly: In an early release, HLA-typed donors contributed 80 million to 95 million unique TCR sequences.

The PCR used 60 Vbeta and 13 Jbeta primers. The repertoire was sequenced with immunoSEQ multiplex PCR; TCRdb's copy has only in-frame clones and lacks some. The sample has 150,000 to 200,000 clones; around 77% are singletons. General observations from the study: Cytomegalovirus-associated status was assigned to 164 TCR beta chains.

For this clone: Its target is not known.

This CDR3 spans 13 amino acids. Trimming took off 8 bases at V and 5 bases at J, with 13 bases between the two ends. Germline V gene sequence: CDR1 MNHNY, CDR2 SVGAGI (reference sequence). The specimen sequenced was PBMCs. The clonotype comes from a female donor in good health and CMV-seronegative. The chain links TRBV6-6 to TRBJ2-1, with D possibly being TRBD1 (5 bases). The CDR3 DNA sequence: TGTGCCAGCTCTCAGGGAATTAACAATGAGCAGTTCTTC. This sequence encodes CASSQGINNEQFF.